This paragraph covers one T cell receptor (beta chain) sequence. Its antigen is not identified. This sample was taken from a study of spatial heterogeneity in lung cancer. Time point indicated: sample taken at primary tumor resection. The 70 or so donors had untreated early-stage non-small cell lung cancer. The input material, whole RNA from tumor, nontumor lung or frozen PBMC, was sequenced unsorted. General observations from the study: The number of expanded tumor alpha and beta chains correlated with mutation number. Tumor T cells had an estimated coverage that came to approximately 6.3% for alpha chains and about 13% for beta chains.

All TCR cDNA molecules were individually tagged with a unique molecular identifier. One entry per CDR3 protein, called by TCRdb with MiXCR from the 5' RACE reads. The data show 20,000 to 25,000 distinct CDR3 sequences, approximately 15% seen once. Germline V gene sequence: CDR1 DFQATT, CDR2 SNEGSKA (reference sequence). The CDR3 is made up of 8 amino acids. V lost 6 bases and J lost 7, with 3 bases in between. Sequences were derived from lung tumor tissue, sampled at surgery. This chain links TRBV20-1 with TRBJ2-5, with D unresolved. The receptor's source is a female donor with early-stage non-small cell lung cancer. CDR3 bases: TGCAGTGCAGGGACCCAGTACTTC. Translated: CSAGTQYF.